Sequencing of this T cell receptor beta chain was carried out in a study of PD-1 blockade in classical Hodgkin lymphoma. Relapse after autologous stem cell transplantation occurred in every patient, and brentuximab vedotin exposure varied. Assay: immunoSEQ multiplex PCR; the TCRdb copy retains only in-frame clones and omits some. The table has about 93,000 clones, roughly 79% seen once. The table lists this clone with a few counts. V gave up 6 bases and J gave up 0 bases; unmatched junction bases: 5. CDR1 and CDR2 (germline): SGHTA, FQGNSA. The CDR3 spans 15 residues. The chain recombines TRBV7-2 with TRBJ2-1; 7 bases are shared with TRBD1. The TCR originated in a human donor with classical Hodgkin lymphoma. The input for sequencing was peripheral blood mononuclear cells (PBMCs), taken before the second cycle of nivolumab. The CDR3 is CASSTGVNSYNEQFF. The CDR3 DNA reads TGTGCCAGCAGTACAGGGGTCAACTCCTACAATGAGCAGTTCTTC.